This T cell receptor beta chain was obtained from a study of chemoradiotherapy in HPV16-positive cancers. Points from the study as a whole: During treatment, candidate HPV-specific clones and E7-related motifs expanded in tumor.

This clone was seen a few times. Antigen unknown. Only in-frame clones appear in the TCRdb table, and some are missing; sequencing was by immunoSEQ multiplex PCR. This repertoire shows approximately 10,000 clones, more than 60% found once; its top ten account for approximately 14%. The CDR3 loop spans 14 amino acids. Trimming took 6 bases from V and 6 from J, leaving 18 bases between them. Germline V gene sequence: CDR1 MNHNS, CDR2 SASEGT. The rearrangement links TRBV6-1 to TRBJ2-7; D is unresolved. This TCR came from a human donor with HPV-associated anogenital cancer. This specimen was acquired from a patient who underwent chemoradiotherapy. The CDR3 DNA sequence: TGTGCCAGCAGCCCCTTAGGAACAGTCCTCGAGCAGTACTTC. Its translation: CASSPLGTVLEQYF.